These 11 T cell receptor beta chains originate from one sample sequenced in a study of T cell repertoires in cytomegalovirus infection. A single record per CDR3 protein comes from TCRdb applying MiXCR to the reads. The sample yields around 340,000 distinct CDR3 sequences, 25% to 35% seen once. The antigens these receptors bind are not known. The specimen was cultured PBMCs, collected from culture after CMV antigen stimulation. These receptors came from a human donor in good health (CMV status not recorded). Some clones in this sample may be carry-over from other donors' samples.

This clonotype came up a few times. The chain joins TRBV7-2 to TRBJ2-5; D gene uncertain. There are 15 residues in the CDR3. Trimming took off 1 base at V and 2 bases at J, with 11 bases between the two ends. Germline V gives CDR1 SGHTA, CDR2 FQGNSA. The CDR3 bases are TGTGCCAGCAGCTTAGGATACGTGGCACAAGAGACCCAGTACTTC. Amino acid sequence: CASSLGYVAQETQYF.

The rearrangement links TRBV12-3 or TRBV12-4 to TRBJ1-5; TRBD1 is a possible D gene (6 bases). V was clipped by 8 bases and J by 3 bases, with 17 bases between them. This CDR3 has 15 amino acids. The CDR3 DNA reads TGTGCCAGCGCCCTTCCTGGGGGGCTCAATCAGCCCCAGCATTTT. Translated, it gives CASALPGGLNQPQHF.

This clonotype was detected many times. The junction shows a germline mismatch at one end, possibly a read error. This chain uses TRBV7-9 with TRBJ2-3; 12 bases fit TRBD2. Germline V gene data show CDR1 as SEHNR and CDR2 as FQNEAQ (reference sequence). This CDR3 comprises 14 residues. This chain's CDR3 is CASSLAGGHNTQYF. The CDR3 DNA follows: TGTGCCAGCAGCCTAGCGGGGGGGCATAATACGCAGTATTTT.

This clonotype was recorded at least ten times. The chain uses TRBV9 and TRBJ2-3; D possibly corresponds to TRBD2 (6 bases). The CDR3 extends over 16 amino acids. V gave up 2 bases and J gave up 1 base, with 14 bases separating them. Germline lookup yields CDR1 SGDLS and CDR2 YYNGEE. The CDR3 spells CASSVGASERTDTQYF. In nucleotides, the CDR3 is TGTGCCAGCAGCGTTGGGGCTAGCGAGCGCACAGATACGCAGTATTTT.

The chain has TRBV10-2 and TRBJ2-4; 12 positions match TRBD2. Trimming cost V 6 bases and J 15 bases; bases outside gene matches: 9. CDR3 length: 13 amino acids. The germline gives CDR1 WSHSY, CDR2 SAAADI. Here the CDR3 reads CASSGLAGPMRYF. The CDR3 nucleotides are TGCGCCAGCAGCGGACTAGCGGGGCCTATGAGGTACTTC.

This clonotype was seen a few times. At one end, the junction sequence differs from germline, possibly due to a read error. The chain recombines TRBV7-7 with TRBJ2-1, with 9 nucleotides matching TRBD1. The CDR3 is 13 residues long. Germline CDR1 and CDR2: SSHAT and FNYEAQ (reference sequence). The CDR3 sequence is CASSPGQGFGQFF. CDR3 sequence (DNA): TGTGCTAGCAGCCCCGGACAGGGGTTCGGGCAGTTCTTC.

The J gene is TRBJ1-3, the V gene TRBV4-1; no reliable D call. The V and J ends lost 0 bases and 0 bases respectively, with 6 bases between them. The CDR3 covers 15 residues. Germline lookup yields CDR1 MGHRA and CDR2 YSYEKL. CDR3 nucleotide sequence: TGCGCCAGCAGCCAAGAGACGACCTCTGGAAACACCATATATTTT. This gives the protein CASSQETTSGNTIYF.

In DNA form, the CDR3 reads TGTGCCAGCAGTTACCGGAGATTGAACACTGAAGCTTTCTTT. Its protein product is CASSYRRLNTEAFF. The genes are TRBV6-5 and TRBJ1-1; no firm D call. CDR3 size: 14 residues. The V end was cut by 2 bases, the J end by 0 bases, with 7 bases between. Germline V gives CDR1 MNHEY, CDR2 SVGAGI.

The rearrangement links TRBV19 to TRBJ1-5, with D possibly TRBD1 on 5 matching bases. CDR1 LNHDA and CDR2 SQIVND come from the germline V gene (reference sequence). V was shortened by 5 bases and J by 4 bases, with 15 bases between the two germline ends. The CDR3 contains 15 residues. The CDR3: CASSARDLPNQPQHF. CDR3 nucleotide sequence: TGTGCCAGTAGTGCCAGGGACTTACCTAATCAGCCCCAGCATTTT. Based on the CDR3 plus reference TRBV19 and TRBJ1-5, the full variable domain is DGGITQSPKYLFRKEGQNVTLSCEQNLNHDAMYWYRQDPGQGLRLIYYSQIVNDFQKGDIAEGYSVSREKKESFPLTVTSAQKNPTAFYLCASSARDLPNQPQHFGDGTRLSIL.

The chain's CDR3 is CASSVDLIDTEAFF. The CDR3 coding sequence is TGTGCCAGCAGCGTAGATTTGATAGACACTGAAGCTTTCTTT. The V call is TRBV9, the J call TRBJ1-1; D unclear. V was clipped by 0 bases and J by 3 bases, with 9 bases between them. Germline V gene sequence: CDR1 SGDLS, CDR2 YYNGEE. The CDR3 covers 14 residues. Together with reference TRBV9 and TRBJ1-1, the CDR3 gives the full variable domain: DSGVTQTPKHLITATGQRVTLRCSPRSGDLSVYWYQQSLDQGLQFLIQYYNGEERAKGNILERFSAQQFPDLHSELNLSSLELGDSALYFCASSVDLIDTEAFFGQGTRLTVV.

The chain links TRBV19 to TRBJ1-5, with a tentative D call TRBD1 (6 bases). This CDR3 contains 14 residues. The germline V gene encodes CDR1 LNHDA and CDR2 SQIVND (reference sequence). Trimming removed 4 bases from V and 6 bases from J, with 13 bases in between. The CDR3 coding sequence is TGTGCCAGTAGTACAGGGGTTTGGAGTCAGCCCCAGCATTTT. Its protein is CASSTGVWSQPQHF. Full variable domain (missing parts from reference TRBV19 and TRBJ1-5): DGGITQSPKYLFRKEGQNVTLSCEQNLNHDAMYWYRQDPGQGLRLIYYSQIVNDFQKGDIAEGYSVSREKKESFPLTVTSAQKNPTAFYLCASSTGVWSQPQHFGDGTRLSIL.